One and the same sample provided the 28 T cell receptor beta chains below, sequenced in a study of T cell repertoires in cytomegalovirus infection. TCRdb redid the calling of the reads with MiXCR, one entry per CDR3 protein. Here the sample spans 150,000 to 200,000 distinct CDR3 sequences, approximately 19% being singletons. Material for sequencing was PBMCs. These receptors all come from a human donor in good health (CMV status not recorded). Some clones in this sample may be carry-over from other donors' samples.

This clonotype was recorded a few times. This chain uses TRBV4-3 with TRBJ2-3; 8 positions match TRBD1. Trimming cost V 0 bases and J 4 bases; bases outside gene matches: 6. Looked up from germline, CDR1 is LGHNA and CDR2 is YSLEER. The CDR3 extends over 16 amino acids. The CDR3 region is CASSQDASGGPDTQYF. Here the CDR3 DNA reads TGCGCCAGCAGCCAAGATGCGTCAGGGGGCCCAGATACGCAGTATTTT.

The sample holds many counts of this clonotype. This rearrangement joins TRBV12-3 or TRBV12-4 to TRBJ1-2, with D unresolved. Trimming shortened V by 3 bases and J by 2 bases, and 10 bases separated the two germline ends. The CDR3 spans 14 residues. The CDR3 DNA reads as TGTGCCAGCAGTTTGGCAGTATTAAACTATGGCTACACCTTC. It is translated as CASSLAVLNYGYTF.

This rearrangement joins TRBV7-2 to TRBJ2-7, with D possibly TRBD1 on 7 matching bases. The germline gives CDR1 SGHTA, CDR2 FQGNSA. V lost 1 base and J lost 3, with 25 bases in between. This CDR3 has 19 residues. CDR3 protein: CASSLGGVGLGTVFYEQYF. The CDR3 DNA reads as TGTGCCAGCAGCTTAGGGGGGGTTGGTCTCGGGACAGTCTTCTACGAGCAGTACTTC.

In this sample, this clonotype turned up many times. DNA for the CDR3: TGTGCCAGCAGCCATCGACAGGGGAATTCACCCCTCCACTTT. This codes for CASSHRQGNSPLHF. This sequence joins TRBV7-8 and TRBJ1-6; 8 bases match TRBD1. Germline lookup yields CDR1 SGHVS and CDR2 FQNEAQ. V dropped 5 bases and J dropped 7; count of bases not matched to a gene: 4. There are 14 residues in the CDR3.

This clonotype was recorded a few times. The chain uses TRBV2 and TRBJ1-5, with TRBD1 matching 8 bases. After removal of 0 bases from V and 8 bases from J, the junction contained 6 bases not matched to a gene. The CDR3 contains 15 residues. Looked up from germline, CDR1 is SNHLY and CDR2 is FYNNEI. CDR3 nucleotides: TGTGCCAGCAGTGAAGCCCCTCTACAGGGGGAGCCCCAGCATTTT. Translated: CASSEAPLQGEPQHF.

This clonotype appeared a few times. This rearrangement joins TRBV11-2 to TRBJ2-3; D not certain. The V end lost 5 bases, the J end lost 5 bases, and 23 bases lay between the germline ends. This CDR3 comprises 17 residues. Germline values: CDR1 SGHAT, CDR2 FQNNGV. The CDR3 DNA sequence: TGTGCCAGCAGCCCTCAGCCCACCTGGTACGGCGGAGATACGCAGTATTTT. Its protein is CASSPQPTWYGGDTQYF.

This clonotype was observed at least ten times. The chain carries TRBV10-3 and TRBJ2-7; perhaps TRBD2 as D (6 bases). This CDR3 region has 13 residues. V was clipped by 6 bases and J by 3 bases, with 12 bases between them. Germline CDR1 reads ENHRY; CDR2 reads SYGVKD. In nucleotides, the CDR3 is TGTGCCATCAGACGGGACTCCATCTACGAGCAGTACTTC. It translates to CAIRRDSIYEQYF.

V gene TRBV12-3 or TRBV12-4 combines with J gene TRBJ1-6; a possible D gene is TRBD1 (5 bases). Trimming removed 5 bases at V and 7 bases at J, with 24 bases between. The CDR3 runs 18 residues. The CDR3 loop is CASSHISPPGRSNSPLHF. For the CDR3, the DNA is TGTGCCAGCAGTCACATCTCACCTCCGGGACGATCCAATTCACCCCTCCACTTT.

The CDR3 sequence: CASRPGTGSTDTQYF. As DNA, the CDR3 is TGTGCCAGCAGGCCCGGGACGGGGAGCACAGATACGCAGTATTTT. This rearrangement joins TRBV5-4 to TRBJ2-3; D might be TRBD1 or TRBD2, each matching 5 bases. The germline gives CDR1 SGHNT, CDR2 YYREEE (reference sequence). Trimming removed 5 bases from V and 0 bases from J, with 13 bases in between. The CDR3 sequence is 15 residues long.

The rearrangement links TRBV5-4 to TRBJ1-1; a possible D gene is TRBD1 (5 bases). This CDR3 contains 16 residues. Germline V gene data show CDR1 as SGHNT and CDR2 as YYREEE (reference sequence). The ends were cut back, 1 base at V and 5 bases at J, with 18 bases in the middle. The CDR3 nucleotides read TGTGCCAGCAGCTTGAAGCGGGACGCGACAATAACTGAAGCTTTCTTT. This encodes CASSLKRDATITEAFF.

This clonotype showed up many times. The chain joins TRBV19 to TRBJ1-3; D unresolved. The V gene's germline CDR1 is LNHDA and CDR2 SQIVND (reference sequence). V gave up 2 bases and J gave up 0 bases, with 8 bases separating them. This CDR3 comprises 15 residues. In nucleotides, the CDR3 is TGTGCCAGTAGTATAAGCGGACGCTCTGGAAACACCATATATTTT. Translation gives CASSISGRSGNTIYF.

The V gene is TRBV30, the J gene TRBJ2-1; D not resolved. This CDR3 has 13 residues. CDR1 and CDR2 from the germline V gene are GTSNPN and SVGIG (reference sequence). V lost 0 bases and J 9 bases, leaving 12 bases between the germline ends. This CDR3 is CAWSVQRSSEQFF. The CDR3, as DNA: TGTGCCTGGAGTGTACAGAGGTCAAGTGAGCAGTTCTTC.

A few counts support this clonotype. This sequence joins TRBV29-1 and TRBJ2-1; 7 nucleotides match TRBD1. Germline trimming cut 5 bases from V and 10 bases from J; bases unmatched to any gene: 17. CDR3 length equals 15 residues. Germline V gene sequence: CDR1 SQVTM, CDR2 ANQGSEA. This CDR3 is CSVPPRDSPLSEQFF. The CDR3 DNA reads TGCAGCGTTCCTCCTCGGGACAGCCCGCTTTCGGAGCAGTTCTTC.

This clonotype was seen only a few times. The chain links TRBV6-5 to TRBJ2-2; D could derive from TRBD1 or TRBD2 (5 bases each). The CDR3 consists of 13 residues. The germline V gene has CDR1 MNHEY and CDR2 SVGAGI. The germline V and J ends were trimmed by 7 bases and 8 bases, with 14 bases remaining between them. Written as DNA, the CDR3 is TGTGCCAGCAAAGGGACGGCTAGGGGGGAGCTGTTTTTT. Protein product: CASKGTARGELFF.

The chain links TRBV5-4 to TRBJ1-1; 11 nucleotides align to TRBD1. CDR3 length: 14 amino acids. Trimming removed 4 bases from V and 8 bases from J; junction bases left unmatched: 7. In germline, CDR1 is SGHNT, CDR2 YYREEE (reference sequence). The CDR3 coding sequence is TGTGCCAGCAGCCTCCTCGGGACAGGGGGAGAAGCTTTCTTT. Encoded protein: CASSLLGTGGEAFF.

This clonotype was seen more than once but under ten times. The rearrangement uses TRBV19 and TRBJ2-3; 7 bases map to TRBD1. There are 16 residues in the CDR3. J was trimmed by 5 bases and V by 1 base; bases with no gene match: 9. The germline V gene has CDR1 LNHDA and CDR2 SQIVND (reference sequence). CDR3: CASSIATTGWEDTQYF. In nucleotides, the CDR3 is TGTGCCAGTAGTATAGCAACGACAGGGTGGGAAGATACGCAGTATTTT.

This clonotype was recorded at least ten times. The J gene is TRBJ1-1, the V gene TRBV7-3; 7 bases fit TRBD1. The CDR3 has 13 amino acids. Germline CDR1 reads SGHTA; CDR2 reads FQGTGA. V shed 2 bases and J 8 bases; nucleotides not matched to a gene: 5. For the CDR3, the DNA is TGTGCCAGCAGCTTACACCGGGACAGCGAAGCTTTCTTT. It specifies CASSLHRDSEAFF.

This clonotype appeared many times. The chain recombines TRBV6-1 with TRBJ2-6; D remains unclear. This CDR3 spans 18 amino acids. CDR1 is MNHNS and CDR2 is SASEGT in the germline V gene. Trimming took 3 bases from V and 0 from J, leaving 15 bases between them. In nucleotides, the CDR3 is TGTGCCAGCAGTGATAGCCAGGTCTTATTCTCTGGGGCCAACGTCCTGACTTTC. Translated, it gives CASSDSQVLFSGANVLTF.

The sample holds many counts of this clonotype. This chain connects TRBV7-2 to TRBJ1-2; the match to TRBD1 covers 7 bases. Germline V gene lookup returns CDR1 SGHTA and CDR2 FQGNSA. This CDR3 has 14 residues. Trimming cost V 5 bases and J 3 bases; bases outside gene matches: 6. CDR3 in DNA: TGTGCCAGCAGCCCCCAACAGGGGTACTATGGCTACACCTTC. Translated: CASSPQQGYYGYTF.

In this sample, this clonotype turned up a few times. The chain is built from TRBV29-1 and TRBJ2-7; perhaps TRBD2 as D (6 bases). Per the germline V gene, CDR1 is SQVTM and CDR2 is ANQGSEA. The CDR3 sequence is 12 residues long. V was clipped by 7 bases and J by 3 bases, with 13 bases between them. The CDR3 sequence is CSAGDSSYEQYF. In nucleotides, the CDR3 is TGCAGCGCCGGGGACTCGAGCTACGAGCAGTACTTC.

The rearrangement joins TRBV3-1 to TRBJ2-7; no firm D call. CDR1 and CDR2 from the germline V gene are LGHDT and YNNKEL (reference sequence). The CDR3 consists of 12 residues. Trimming took off 1 base at V and 3 bases at J, with 4 bases between the two ends. CDR3 coding DNA: TGTGCCAGCAGCCAAGGCCTCTACGAGCAGTACTTC. Its protein product is CASSQGLYEQYF.

The CDR3 sequence is CASPPPGGDYEQYF. The DNA for the CDR3 is TGTGCCAGCCCTCCCCCAGGGGGCGATTACGAGCAGTACTTC. The chain couples TRBV28 to TRBJ2-7; 8 bases are a match to TRBD1. Germline V gene sequence: CDR1 MDHEN, CDR2 SYDVKM. This CDR3 region has 14 residues. V was clipped by 8 bases and J by 4 bases; unmatched bases: 10.

There are a few counts of this clonotype. The chain has TRBV28 and TRBJ1-1; 7 positions agree with TRBD1. Germline assignment: CDR1 MDHEN and CDR2 SYDVKM. This CDR3 region has 15 residues. V was pared by 4 bases and J by 4 bases, with 9 bases of the junction left unmatched. As DNA, the CDR3 is TGTGCCAGCAGTTACACGAGACAGGGCAGCACTGAAGCTTTCTTT. This encodes CASSYTRQGSTEAFF.

The gene calls are TRBV5-1 and TRBJ2-1; D possibly uses TRBD1 or TRBD2 (5 bases each). Trimming pared 5 bases from V and 7 bases from J, leaving 13 bases between. CDR3 length: 13 residues. Germline V gene data show CDR1 as SGHRS and CDR2 as YFSETQ. CDR3 nucleotides: TGCGCCAGCAGGAGGGACCGCTGGAATGAGCAGTTCTTC. It encodes CASRRDRWNEQFF.

This clonotype turned up a few times. This chain joins TRBV15 and TRBJ2-5, with a tentative D call TRBD2 (6 bases). With 4 bases removed from V and 5 bases from J, the gap between germline ends came to 14 bases. The CDR3 consists of 14 residues. The V gene's germline CDR1 is LNHNV and CDR2 YYDKDF (reference sequence). The CDR3 here is CATSTPGSGETQYF. DNA of the CDR3: TGTGCCACCAGCACCCCAGGGAGCGGGGAGACCCAGTACTTC.

This clonotype was counted many times. The chain has TRBV27 and TRBJ2-7; the D is unclear. Per the germline V gene, CDR1 is MNHEY and CDR2 is SMNVEV (reference sequence). The CDR3 has 14 residues. Trimming left V 4 bases short and J 2 bases short, with 12 bases between. DNA for the CDR3: TGTGCCAGCAGTTCGTCTGTAGGCCCCTACGAGCAGTACTTC. The encoded protein is CASSSSVGPYEQYF.

This clonotype occurred a few times. This chain uses TRBV6-1 with TRBJ2-1; 14 positions agree with TRBD2. This CDR3 has 15 amino acids. Germline CDR1 MNHNS, CDR2 SASEGT. V lost 8 bases to trimming and J lost 8 bases; unmatched junction nucleotides: 8. CDR3 sequence (DNA): TGTGCCAGCGCGGGACTAGCGGGAGCTTCAGATGAGCAGTTCTTC. Protein sequence: CASAGLAGASDEQFF.

This chain uses TRBV5-1 with TRBJ1-4; weak D call: TRBD1 (5 bases). Germline V gene lookup returns CDR1 SGHRS and CDR2 YFSETQ. This CDR3 comprises 15 residues. V dropped 4 bases and J dropped 1 base, with 11 bases sitting between them. The CDR3 DNA reads TGCGCCAGCAGCCCTCGACAGCAAACTAATGAAAAACTGTTTTTT. Amino acids: CASSPRQQTNEKLFF.